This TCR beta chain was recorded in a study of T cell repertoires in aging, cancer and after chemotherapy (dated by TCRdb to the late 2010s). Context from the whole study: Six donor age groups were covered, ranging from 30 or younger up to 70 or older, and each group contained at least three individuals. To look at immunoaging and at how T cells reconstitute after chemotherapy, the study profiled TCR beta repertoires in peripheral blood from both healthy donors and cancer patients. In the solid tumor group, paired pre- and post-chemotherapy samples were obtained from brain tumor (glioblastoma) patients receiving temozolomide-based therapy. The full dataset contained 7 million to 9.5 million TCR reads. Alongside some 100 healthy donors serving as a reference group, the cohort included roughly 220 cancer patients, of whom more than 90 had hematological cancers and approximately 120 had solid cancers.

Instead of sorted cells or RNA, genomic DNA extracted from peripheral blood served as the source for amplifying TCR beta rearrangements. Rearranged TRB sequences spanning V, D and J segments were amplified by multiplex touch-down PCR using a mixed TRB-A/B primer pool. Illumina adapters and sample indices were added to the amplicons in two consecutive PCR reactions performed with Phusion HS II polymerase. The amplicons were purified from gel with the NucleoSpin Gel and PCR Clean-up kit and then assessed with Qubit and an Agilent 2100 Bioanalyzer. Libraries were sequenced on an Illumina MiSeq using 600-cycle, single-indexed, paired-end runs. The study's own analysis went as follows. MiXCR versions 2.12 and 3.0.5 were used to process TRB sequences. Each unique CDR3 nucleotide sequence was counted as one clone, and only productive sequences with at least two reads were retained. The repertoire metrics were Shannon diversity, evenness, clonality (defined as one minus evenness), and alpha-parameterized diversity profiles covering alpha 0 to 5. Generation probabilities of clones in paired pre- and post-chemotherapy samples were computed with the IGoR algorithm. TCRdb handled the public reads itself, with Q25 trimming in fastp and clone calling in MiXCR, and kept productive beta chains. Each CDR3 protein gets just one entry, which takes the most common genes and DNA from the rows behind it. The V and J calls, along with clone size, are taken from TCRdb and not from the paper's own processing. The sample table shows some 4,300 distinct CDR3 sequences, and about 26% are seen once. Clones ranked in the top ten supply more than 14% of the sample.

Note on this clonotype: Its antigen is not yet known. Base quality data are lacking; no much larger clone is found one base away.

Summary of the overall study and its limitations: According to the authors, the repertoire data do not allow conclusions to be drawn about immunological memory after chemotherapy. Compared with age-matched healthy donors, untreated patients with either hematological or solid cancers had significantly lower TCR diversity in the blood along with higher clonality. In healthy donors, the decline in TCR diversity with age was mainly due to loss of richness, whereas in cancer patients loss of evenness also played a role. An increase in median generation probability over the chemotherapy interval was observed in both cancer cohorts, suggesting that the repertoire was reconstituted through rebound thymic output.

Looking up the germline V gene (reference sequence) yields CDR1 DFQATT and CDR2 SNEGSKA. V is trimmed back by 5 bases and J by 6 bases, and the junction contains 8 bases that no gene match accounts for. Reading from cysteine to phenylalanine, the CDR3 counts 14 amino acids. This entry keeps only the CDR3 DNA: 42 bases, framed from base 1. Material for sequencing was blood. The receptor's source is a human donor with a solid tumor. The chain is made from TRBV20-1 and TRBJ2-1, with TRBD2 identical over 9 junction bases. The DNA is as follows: TGCAGTGCTCCAGTGCGACTAGCGGTCAATGAGCAGTTCTTC. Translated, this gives CSAPVRLAVNEQFF.